This TCR beta chain was profiled in a study of human T cells and chemical hapten exposure (dated by TCRdb to the early 2020s). At the level of the whole study: For sensitization, 2% DPC in acetone was applied to a roughly 2 cm by roughly 2 cm area of upper inner arm skin. Patient blood was sampled pre-sensitization (week 0) and at 2, 6 and about 24 weeks after DPC sensitization. Weekly therapeutic DPC doses were additionally applied to the scalp of patients throughout the roughly 26-week study period. The study tracked peripheral blood TCR repertoire changes in vivo during primary and secondary sensitization to the hapten diphenylcyclopropenone (DPC) in alopecia patients. For TCR sequencing, blood came from approximately 29 alopecia patients at anywhere from one to four time points (pre-sensitization, 2, 6 and 24 weeks). Libraries were pooled for sequencing, and per-sample TCR yields varied mainly because of small differences in library volumes within the pool. Alopecia areata with under or over 50% scalp involvement, alopecia totalis and alopecia universalis were represented in the patient cohort, which was mostly female. Patch testing on the upper back used Finn chambers containing 0.01% DPC, with scoring done after 6 days according to International Contact Dermatitis Research Group standards.

In its sample, this clonotype was seen a few times. Its antigen is unknown. One base away there is no much larger clone; base qualities are not given. The method behind the library was RACE. Sequenced using a NextSeq 500. During library preparation, unique molecular identifiers were attached to individual cDNA molecules so that TCRs could be counted in a quantitative, reproducible way. For every blood RNA sample, sequencing covered both the TCR alpha and TCR beta chains. On the study's bioinformatics: Samples had a median of around 92,000 TCRs, with a range from roughly 23,224 to 700,000. The Decombinator software suite was used to annotate the V, J and CDR3 of the TCR reads. Every sample was subsampled to the same number of TCRs (28,000) for the PS versus PT1 abundance plots. Expanded TCRs were defined as absent before sensitization and observed at least eight times at the 2-week time point. Clones were called with MiXCR by TCRdb after fastp trimmed the public reads at Q25, and only in-frame beta chains were retained. Rows are unified per CDR3 protein, each entry keeping the most common DNA and genes. For this entry, the V and J calls and clone size follow TCRdb and not the study's own pipeline. The sample table contains 300,000 to 450,000 distinct CDR3 sequences; only one count was recorded for over 5% of them. Together, the top ten hold about 8.2% of the sample.

The sample's time point label, in plain terms: pre-sensitization, week 0. The treatment or condition label here, explained by the study, means: therapeutic diphenylcyclopropenone sensitization with weekly scalp DPC. At each patch-test visit, blood was drawn before the patch test was applied. To be eligible, patients had to be aged 18 to 70, diagnosed with alopecia and judged suitable for DPC therapy, while pregnant patients were excluded. Total RNA was extracted from unfractionated whole blood collected in Tempus Blood RNA tubes. The research as a whole found: All patients had alopecia, a presumed autoimmune disease, so their immune response might differ from that of healthy individuals. After repeated subsampling, the strength of the expansion versus patch-test correlation and the threshold at which it became significant changed. Expanded TCRs formed significantly more large CDR3 similarity clusters than pre-sensitization or healthy control sets, consistent with antigen-driven responses. The number of PT1 expanded TCRs positively correlated with patch test score, significant at thresholds 8, 16 and 32 but not 4. DPC sensitization did not change the number of TCRs with a frequency above 1 in 1000, and there was no evidence of changes in global repertoire structure.

The germline V gene yields SGHAT for CDR1 and FQNNGV for CDR2. Its CDR3 holds 16 amino acids, cysteine through phenylalanine. CDR3 DNA is the only sequence kept; it has 48 bases, read in frame from the first base. The junction carries 17 bases between V and J, which are trimmed by 1 base and 7 bases respectively. This material consisted of whole blood, taken in connection with sensitization to the hapten diphenylcyclopropenone (DPC). The chain joins TRBV11-2 to TRBJ2-1; TRBD2 is perhaps the D gene, given 5 matching bases. This receptor was obtained from a young woman with alopecia areata. Some clones in this sample may be carry-over from other donors' samples. The nucleotide sequence reads TGTGCCAGCAGCTTAGGAGTCGGAGCGTCGGGGAATGAGCAGTTCTTC. Translated, it reads CASSLGVGASGNEQFF.